Listed here are 18 T cell receptor beta chains from one sample, sequenced in a study of blood T cell repertoires in COVID-19. The repertoire was sequenced with immunoSEQ multiplex PCR; TCRdb's copy has only in-frame clones and lacks some. The sample includes fewer than 350,000 clones, 87% seen only once; the top ten take about 6.1%. Sequences were obtained from PBMCs or T cells enriched from blood (not recorded which). These receptors were collected from a woman aged 40 to 55 who had recovered from COVID-19.

The chain links TRBV7-2 to TRBJ1-3, with TRBD1 matching over 7 bases. Germline CDR1 reads SGHTA; CDR2 reads FQGNSA. With V trimmed by 5 bases and J by 2 bases, 12 bases remained unmatched. The CDR3 is made up of 17 amino acids. This CDR3 reads CASSTILGGATGNTIYF. CDR3 nucleotide sequence: TGTGCCAGCAGCACGATTCTAGGGGGCGCGACTGGAAACACCATATATTTT.

The chain combines TRBV18 with TRBJ2-1; 10 nucleotides match TRBD2. The CDR3 sequence is 15 residues long. Germline CDR1 is KGHSH and CDR2 is LQKENI. Germline trimming cut 1 base from V and 8 bases from J; bases unmatched to any gene: 5. The CDR3 DNA is TGTGCCAGCTCACCACGAATAGCGGGAGGCTATGAGCAGTTCTTC. Residues: CASSPRIAGGYEQFF.

This chain uses TRBV28 with TRBJ2-1; 10 bases are a match to TRBD2. The CDR3 has 16 residues. J was trimmed by 3 bases and V by 5 bases; bases with no gene match: 7. Germline V CDR1 and CDR2: MDHEN, SYDVKM. Here the CDR3 reads CASSLAGATLYNEQFF. Here the CDR3 DNA reads TGTGCCAGCAGTCTAGCGGGAGCTACCCTCTACAATGAGCAGTTCTTC. The full variable domain, completed using reference TRBV28 and TRBJ2-1, is DVKVTQSSRYLVKRTGEKVFLECVQDMDHENMFWYRQDPGLGLRLIYFSYDVKMKEKGDIPEGYSVSREKKERFSLILESASTNQTSMYLCASSLAGATLYNEQFFGPGTRLTVL.

The chain employs TRBV27 and TRBJ2-3; D might be TRBD1 (5 bases). The CDR3 length is 16 residues. Trimming took 3 bases from V and 0 from J, leaving 13 bases between them. CDR1 MNHEY and CDR2 SMNVEV come from the germline V gene (reference sequence). Written as DNA, the CDR3 is TGTGCCAGCAGTTTGACCCGCAGGGTGAGCACAGATACGCAGTATTTT. Its translation: CASSLTRRVSTDTQYF.

The V and J genes are TRBV18 and TRBJ2-7; 7 bases line up with TRBD1. Germline CDR1 and CDR2: KGHSH and LQKENI. V lost 5 bases and J lost 3; bases outside the gene matches: 7. CDR3 length equals 14 residues. The chain's CDR3 is CASSASDRHYEQYF. The CDR3 nucleotides read TGTGCCAGCTCAGCCTCGGACAGGCACTACGAGCAGTACTTC.

V gene TRBV24-1 combines with J gene TRBJ2-5, with 8 bases matching TRBD2. From germline, CDR1 is KGHDR and CDR2 SFDVKD. There are 15 residues in the CDR3. V trimming: 3 bases; J trimming: 5 bases; junction bases outside the gene matches: 7. DNA for the CDR3: TGTGCCACCAGTGATCCCGGGACTAGTTTCGAGACCCAGTACTTC. Translated, it gives CATSDPGTSFETQYF.

The rearrangement uses TRBV4-3 and TRBJ1-4, with no clear D. Germline V lookup: CDR1 LGHNA, CDR2 YSLEER. This CDR3 has 16 residues. Trimming cost V 4 bases and J 3 bases, with 15 bases left between them. In nucleotides, the CDR3 is TGCGCCAGCAGCCGCGACCCGGGTCCGGCTAATGAAAAACTGTTTTTT. Protein sequence: CASSRDPGPANEKLFF.

The rearrangement links TRBV6-6 to TRBJ1-4, with D hard to call. The CDR3 is made up of 15 amino acids. Germline V gene sequence: CDR1 MNHNY, CDR2 SVGAGI (reference sequence). V lost 4 bases and J 0 bases, leaving 9 bases between the germline ends. CDR3 DNA sequence: TGTGCCAGCAGTTCAGACACCTCAACTAATGAAAAACTGTTTTTT. This gives the protein CASSSDTSTNEKLFF.

The V and J genes are TRBV4-1 and TRBJ2-2; TRBD1 matches 7 bases. From germline, CDR1 is MGHRA and CDR2 YSYEKL. CDR3 length: 15 residues. V lost 4 bases and J lost 6; bases outside the gene matches: 8. CDR3 in amino acids: CASSPETGLAGELFF. In nucleotides, the CDR3 is TGCGCCAGCAGCCCAGAGACAGGGTTGGCCGGGGAGCTGTTTTTT.

The V and J genes are TRBV4-3 and TRBJ2-1, with 7 bases that match TRBD2. Germline CDR1 LGHNA, CDR2 YSLEER. This CDR3 region has 16 residues. The V segment lost 4 bases and the J segment 5 bases; nucleotides outside the gene matches: 11. CDR3 bases: TGCGCCAGCAGCCCGCCCGGGGCGGGAGACCACAATGAGCAGTTCTTC. Translated: CASSPPGAGDHNEQFF.

The chain's CDR3 is CASRGQGRIQPQHF. CDR3 coding DNA: TGTGCCAGCAGGGGACAGGGCAGAATTCAGCCCCAGCATTTT. The genes are TRBV6-5 and TRBJ1-5; 9 bases fit TRBD1. From germline, CDR1 is MNHEY and CDR2 SVGAGI. This CDR3 is 14 amino acids long. V shed 6 bases and J 6 bases; nucleotides not matched to a gene: 6.

The V call is TRBV7-9, the J call TRBJ1-3; 8 bases fit TRBD1. Germline V gene data show CDR1 as SEHNR and CDR2 as FQNEAQ (reference sequence). CDR3 length: 15 amino acids. V lost 2 bases, J lost 2 bases, and 2 bases stayed unmatched. CDR3 in DNA: TGTGCCAGCAGCTTAACAGGGGGTGCTGGAAACACCATATATTTT. It encodes CASSLTGGAGNTIYF.

The chain combines TRBV24-1 with TRBJ2-1; D remains ambiguous. Trimming took off 2 bases at V and 1 base at J, with 11 bases between the two ends. Germline CDR1 reads KGHDR; CDR2 reads SFDVKD. This CDR3 region has 16 residues. CDR3 nucleotides: TGTGCCACCAGTGATTCCCAACATACATCCTACAATGAGCAGTTCTTC. Amino acid sequence: CATSDSQHTSYNEQFF.

The chain carries TRBV6-5 and TRBJ2-7, with D unclear. Germline values: CDR1 MNHEY, CDR2 SVGAGI. This CDR3 comprises 15 residues. Trimming removed 7 bases from V and 2 bases from J, with 18 bases in between. The CDR3 DNA reads TGTGCCAGCACCCGAGGCGGCAGTTGGACCTACGAGCAGTACTTC. Translated: CASTRGGSWTYEQYF.

V gene TRBV7-8 combines with J gene TRBJ1-1; no clear D gene. V lost 2 bases, J lost 3 bases, and 22 bases lay in between. There are 18 residues in the CDR3. Germline V gene sequence: CDR1 SGHVS, CDR2 FQNEAQ. CDR3: CASSLLEEATRWDTEAFF. DNA of the CDR3: TGTGCCAGCAGCTTACTGGAAGAGGCTACCCGGTGGGACACTGAAGCTTTCTTT.

The chain carries TRBV7-3 and TRBJ1-6; TRBD1 agrees at 9 bases. The ends lost 5 bases at V and 8 bases at J; junction bases unmatched: 7. The CDR3 length is 15 residues. CDR1 is SGHTA and CDR2 is FQGTGA in the germline V gene. CDR3 DNA sequence: TGTGCCAGCAGCCAGGCGGGACAGGGATATTCACCCCTCCACTTT. Its translation is CASSQAGQGYSPLHF.

Notes on this clone: The sample carries other DNA sequences with the same CDR3. The chain couples TRBV18 to TRBJ1-1, with TRBD1 matching over 9 bases. The J segment lost 1 base and the V segment lost 3 bases, leaving 0 bases of the junction unmatched. Germline loops: CDR1 KGHSH, CDR2 LQKENI. The length of the CDR3 is 14 residues. CDR3 nucleotide sequence: TGTGCCAGCTCACCGGACAGGGGGAACACTGAAGCTTTCTTT. Translation: CASSPDRGNTEAFF.

The chain joins TRBV27 to TRBJ2-5; TRBD2 matches at 12 bases. Germline CDR1 MNHEY, CDR2 SMNVEV (reference sequence). V gave up 7 bases and J gave up 4 bases; unmatched junction bases: 7. This CDR3 is 15 amino acids long. The CDR3 DNA reads TGTGCCAGCACCCCCCTAGCGGGAGGGCCAGAGACCCAGTACTTC. Amino acid sequence: CASTPLAGGPETQYF.